This TCR beta chain was documented in a study of cytomegalovirus exposure and HLA in healthy donors. For the study at large: The approximately 120 validation repertoires, a later analysis reported, used the same platform as the 550 to 800 first-cohort repertoires. Study-wide findings and caveats: Most sequenced TCRs were rare (though some public TCRs occurred in many donors). According to a subsequent analysis, TCR clusters from the first cohort were inclined to appear together in the roughly 120 validation repertoires. For cytomegalovirus status, the classifier reportedly gave diagnoses with high specificity and sensitivity.

As to this clone: Its antigen is still unknown.

Repertoires were generated with immunoSEQ multiplex PCR, while TCRdb's copy carries only in-frame clones and drops some. This table holds 65,000 to 90,000 clones, approximately 90% found once. The germline V gene has CDR1 GTSNPN and CDR2 SVGIG (reference sequence). With 0 bases removed from V and 11 bases from J, the gap between germline ends came to 20 bases. This CDR3 region has 16 residues. The sample was PBMCs. This chain uses TRBV30 with TRBJ1-6; D remains unclear. This TCR was sampled from a young woman in good health and CMV-seropositive. This CDR3 is CAWSVSAGSTAAPLHF. In DNA, the CDR3 is TGTGCCTGGAGTGTATCGGCCGGATCGACGGCGGCACCCCTCCACTTT.